This TCR beta chain was retrieved from a study of neoadjuvant anti-PD-1 for oral cavity cancer. Study summary: Around day 43, patients without progression received a fourth nivolumab dose before surgery.

This clone was detected only a few times. Six replicates per PBMC sample, mostly from roughly 470 ng of genomic DNA. TCRdb's table, derived via immunoSEQ multiplex PCR, lists solely in-frame clones and lacks some. The data show about 14,000 clones, about 63% seen once. This CDR3 has 14 amino acids. The V and J ends lost 3 bases and 8 bases, in that order; junction bases with no gene match: 8. The V gene's germline CDR1 is KGHSH and CDR2 LQKENI. V and J are TRBV18 and TRBJ1-2, with TRBD1 matching 8 bases. The sequence came from a person aged 40 to 85 with oral cavity squamous cell carcinoma. The sample consisted of PBMCs, taken before nivolumab (anti-PD-1) treatment. The CDR3 DNA reads as TGTGCCAGCTCACCCAACACAGGGGGTCGGGGCTACACCTTC. Translating gives CASSPNTGGRGYTF.